This section outlines one T cell receptor beta chain sequence together with its context. Its antigen target is currently unknown. No base quality values were provided; no much bigger clone lies one nucleotide off. The data were obtained in a study of CD8 T cells in Susac syndrome (dated by TCRdb to between 2019 and 2020). Background on the whole study: Of the Susac syndrome patients who were sequenced, over five had clinically active disease and roughly eight were in clinical remission. At blood withdrawal, Susac syndrome patients were therapy-naive, treated with corticosteroids (with IVIg additionally given to some), or treated with IVIg alone. Whether CD8+ T cell activation and differentiation in Susac syndrome was antigen driven was tested using repertoire sequencing. CD8+ T cell repertoire clonality was compared between 12 healthy donors, roughly 14 Susac syndrome patients and around 15 multiple sclerosis patients.

Peripheral blood CD8+ and CD4+ T cells from healthy donors, Susac syndrome patients and multiple sclerosis patients were profiled using high-throughput TCR beta sequencing. The Susac syndrome patients fulfilled recently defined diagnostic criteria for definite or probable disease. Bulk CD8+ and CD4+ T cells were purified by magnetic negative isolation, while CD8+ TEMRA cells were enriched using FACS. Blood was drawn into EDTA tubes, processed within 24 hours, and PBMCs were isolated by density gradient centrifugation. PBMCs intended for TCR sequencing were frozen in liquid nitrogen and were later thawed in a 37 degrees C water bath. The sorted or isolated CD4+, CD8+ and CD8+ TEMRA cells had a purity of 90% or higher. The investigation overall reported the following: CD8+ repertoires in Susac syndrome showed clonal expansion, which was highest in CD8+ TEMRA cells and was greater in clinically active patients than in remitting patients. Some 17 Susac-specific public clones were identified in the total CD8+ repertoire, and four to six Susac-specific public clones were identified in the CD8+ TEMRA repertoire. The number of individuals in the TCR sequencing and HLA analysis was recognized as being relatively small.

RNA was extracted with the RNeasy kit and about 0.5 to 1 ug was reverse transcribed using random hexamers. The immunoSEQ multiplex PCR assay, which covers 54 Vbeta and 13 Jbeta segments, was used to amplify TCR beta CDR3 regions. To correct PCR amplification bias, a synthetic template baseline was used for both primer optimization and computational correction. On the authors' methods: Reads were annotated to V, D and J genes according to IMGT and were analyzed with immunoSEQ Analyzer, with only productive sequences retained. Clonality was calculated as one minus the Shannon entropy normalized by log2 of the number of productive unique sequences. For each patient and control, public and private clones were evaluated within the 100 most prevalent clones. Clones were defined as Susac-specific when absent from the healthy and MS cohorts, from roughly 1,000 published viral clones and from other ImmuneACCESS disease sequences. The public reads were quality trimmed at Q25 with fastp and then assembled into clones with MiXCR by TCRdb, keeping productive beta chains. Each CDR3 protein gets just one entry, which takes the most common genes and DNA from the rows behind it. The V and J calls were not made by the authors but by TCRdb's processing. The sample includes tens of thousands of distinct CDR3 sequences, with roughly 94% observed a single time. The top ten constitute over 0.35% of the sample.

Reading from cysteine to phenylalanine, the CDR3 counts 9 amino acids. This entry keeps only the CDR3 DNA: 27 bases, framed from base 1. The V end loses 7 bases and the J end loses 10 bases, and a stretch of 10 bases separates them. The germline V gene sets CDR1 to SQVTM and CDR2 to ANQGSEA. The receptor's source is a human donor with Susac syndrome. Material for sequencing was CD8+ T cells from PBMCs. The sequence joins TRBV29-1 to TRBJ1-2, with a weak D call of TRBD1 (5 bases match). The nucleotides read TGCAGCGACCAGGGTGACTACACCTTC. It translates to CSDQGDYTF.